Included here is one T cell receptor (beta chain) sequence, with context. Its binding antigen is unknown. Base-call qualities are not available, and no considerably larger clone is one nucleotide away. This entry belongs to a study of blood T cell repertoires in COVID-19 (TCRdb year 2020). General notes on the study: The collaborator samples originated in the United States, Italy and Spain and spanned the acute and convalescent phases of COVID-19. The prospective study material was composed of cDNA or gDNA derived from T cells, B-cell-depleted T cells, or PBMCs. Subjects who had been exposed to COVID-19, were actively infected with it, or had recovered from it provided the deeply sampled blood TCRbeta repertoires that made up the dataset. The repertoires were released in a freely available public database meant as a resource for research on the immune response to SARS-CoV-2. Samples were obtained from the ongoing ImmuneRACE study (first 160 participants) and from approximately 1,200 subjects provided by 6 global collaborators. Nearly every sample came with metadata listing a de-identified subject ID, COVID-19 status, age in years and sex. Where HLA class I and class II types were available, the types were taken from metadata supplied by the sample provider, not from assay-based typing.

CDR1 SNHLY and CDR2 FYNNEI are derived from the germline V gene. Taken from cysteine to phenylalanine, the CDR3 has 14 residues. Only the CDR3 portion is preserved as DNA: 42 bases, with reading frame beginning at the first base. V loses 8 bases at its end and J loses 6 bases; junction bases beyond the gene matches: 10. Each collaborating institution followed its own protocols to collect whole blood in K2EDTA tubes. For TCRbeta analysis, collaborators shipped samples as frozen whole blood, isolated PBMCs, or DNA extracted from either of those sample types. The immunoSEQ Assay, a bias-controlled multiplex PCR, was used to amplify TCRbeta CDR3 regions from genomic DNA. The source study handled its data this way. The number of nucleated cells in each sample was estimated by amplification of reference gene primers within the assay. To quantify the absolute abundance of each unique TCRbeta CDR3 rearrangement, sequence reads were collapsed and filtered. For each sample, productive Simpson clonality was calculated by taking the square root of Simpson's diversity index across productive rearrangements. TCRdb carries this immuneACCESS record with in-frame sequences only. Its versions omit some clonotypes, under half of them owing to an unresolved V gene in the studies checked, with the rest unexplained. V and J calls plus clone size are reproduced from that table; the DNA served to infer D and trimming. This sample has 100,000 to 150,000 clones in its table, and about nine tenths of those were observed once. The ten largest make up roughly 30% of the sample.

Overall results and qualifications from the work: The quantity of clinical and demographic metadata differed by source and by participant and was supplied without curation.

This chain is built from TRBV2 and TRBJ1-1; 9 bases in the junction line up with TRBD1. This sequence originates from a woman aged 70-85 years with acute or convalescent COVID-19. Sequences were obtained from peripheral blood. The sequenced DNA: TGTGCCAGCCGTACGGGACAGGGAAGTTCTGAAGCTTTCTTT. It is translated as CASRTGQGSSEAFF.